Sequencing of this T cell receptor beta chain was carried out in a study of T-cell memory formation after mild COVID-19. Overall study findings and caveats: Some clones that responded turned up in pre-infection memory, which suggests that cross-reactive memory joined in.

Trimming cost V 5 bases and J 4 bases; bases outside gene matches: 10. The V gene's germline CDR1 is SGHAT and CDR2 FQNNGV. The CDR3 is made up of 15 amino acids. TCR alpha and TCR beta cDNA libraries with sample barcodes and UMIs came from 5'RACE using constant-segment primers. Each CDR3 protein gets one entry after TCRdb re-called the 5' RACE reads with MiXCR. This sample has roughly 89,000 distinct CDR3 sequences, with around an eighth found just once. Concerning this clonotype: Its cognate antigen is unknown.

The sequenced material came from PBMCs or a T cell subset sorted from them (not recorded which). V is TRBV11-2 and J is TRBJ1-2; TRBD1 matches 7 bases. The origin of this receptor is an adult woman who had mild COVID-19 (a few samples of this study predate the infection). Cell type and time point are not known. The CDR3 DNA is TGTGCCAGCAGCCTAGGGAACAGGGGTGGCTATGGCTACACCTTC. This encodes CASSLGNRGGYGYTF.